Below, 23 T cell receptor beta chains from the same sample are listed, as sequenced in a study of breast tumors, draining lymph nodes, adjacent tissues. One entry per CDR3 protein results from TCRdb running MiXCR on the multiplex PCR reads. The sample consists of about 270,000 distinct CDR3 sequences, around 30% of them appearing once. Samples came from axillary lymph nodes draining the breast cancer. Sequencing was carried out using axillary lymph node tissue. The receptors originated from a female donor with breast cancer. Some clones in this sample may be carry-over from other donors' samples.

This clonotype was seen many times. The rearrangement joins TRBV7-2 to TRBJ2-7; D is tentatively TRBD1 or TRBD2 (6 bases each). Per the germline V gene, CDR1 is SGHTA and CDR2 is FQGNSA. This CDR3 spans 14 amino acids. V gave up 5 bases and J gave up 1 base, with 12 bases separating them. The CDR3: CASSPGGGSYEQYF. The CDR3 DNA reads TGTGCCAGCAGCCCCGGGGGCGGGTCCTACGAGCAGTACTTC. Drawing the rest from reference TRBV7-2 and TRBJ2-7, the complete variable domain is GAGVSQSPSNKVTEKGKDVELRCDPISGHTALYWYRQSLGQGLEFLIYFQGNSAPDKSGLPSDRFSAERTGGSVSTLTIQRTQQEDSAVYLCASSPGGGSYEQYFGPGTRLTVT.

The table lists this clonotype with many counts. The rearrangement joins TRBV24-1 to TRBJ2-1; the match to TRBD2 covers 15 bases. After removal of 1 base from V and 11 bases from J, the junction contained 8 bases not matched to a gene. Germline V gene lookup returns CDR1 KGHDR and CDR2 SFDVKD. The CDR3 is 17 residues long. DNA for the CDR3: TGTGCCACCAGTGATTTCAATCAGGGACTAGCGGGAGGACAGCAGTTCTTC. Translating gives CATSDFNQGLAGGQQFF.

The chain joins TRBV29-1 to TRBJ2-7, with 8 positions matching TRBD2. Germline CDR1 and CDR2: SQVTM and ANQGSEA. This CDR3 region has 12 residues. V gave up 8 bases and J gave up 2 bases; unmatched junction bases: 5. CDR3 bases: TGCAGCTTGATTAGCGGGACCTACGAGCAGTACTTC. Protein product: CSLISGTYEQYF.

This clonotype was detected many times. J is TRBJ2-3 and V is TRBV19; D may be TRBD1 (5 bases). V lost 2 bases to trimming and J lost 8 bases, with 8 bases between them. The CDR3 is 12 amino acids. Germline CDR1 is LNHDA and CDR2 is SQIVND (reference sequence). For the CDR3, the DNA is TGTGCCAGTAGTATATCCCAGGGTACGCAGTATTTT. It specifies CASSISQGTQYF.

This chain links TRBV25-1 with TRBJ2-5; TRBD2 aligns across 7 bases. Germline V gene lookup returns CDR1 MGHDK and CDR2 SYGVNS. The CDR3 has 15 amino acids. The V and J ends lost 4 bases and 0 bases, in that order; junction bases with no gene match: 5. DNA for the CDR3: TGTGCCAGCAGTGCTACTAGCGCCAACCAAGAGACCCAGTACTTC. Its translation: CASSATSANQETQYF.

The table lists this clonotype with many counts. Written as DNA, the CDR3 is TGTGCCAGTAGTATACGTGCCCATGGGCCCTATGGCTACACCTTC. The encoded protein is CASSIRAHGPYGYTF. The chain recombines TRBV19 with TRBJ1-2; D call uncertain. Germline V gene lookup returns CDR1 LNHDA and CDR2 SQIVND (reference sequence). Trimming pared 2 bases from V and 4 bases from J, leaving 14 bases between. CDR3 length: 15 residues.

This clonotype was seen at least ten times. The CDR3 here is CASSLGPGTNQPQHF. The CDR3 region has the DNA TGTGCCAGCAGCTTGGGGCCGGGAACGAATCAGCCCCAGCATTTT. The chain links TRBV11-2 to TRBJ1-5; D may be TRBD1 (5 bases). This CDR3 region has 15 residues. V was trimmed by 3 bases and J by 4 bases, leaving 13 bases between them. CDR1 and CDR2 (germline): SGHAT, FQNNGV.

The CDR3 reads CASSALGGSGYTGELFF. The CDR3 bases are TGTGCCAGCAGCGCCCTCGGCGGGAGTGGGTACACCGGGGAGCTGTTTTTT. The chain couples TRBV6-1 to TRBJ2-2; 7 bases align to TRBD2. This CDR3 has 17 amino acids. Looked up from germline, CDR1 is MNHNS and CDR2 is SASEGT. The J segment lost 3 bases and the V segment lost 6 bases, leaving 13 bases of the junction unmatched.

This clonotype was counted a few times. The CDR3: CASSFRRGYGYTF. CDR3 in DNA: TGTGCCAGCAGTTTTAGGAGGGGCTATGGCTACACCTTC. This chain links TRBV27 with TRBJ1-2; weak D call: TRBD1 (5 bases). The length of the CDR3 is 13 residues. Germline values: CDR1 MNHEY, CDR2 SMNVEV (reference sequence). The V end was cut by 3 bases, the J end by 4 bases, with 9 bases between.

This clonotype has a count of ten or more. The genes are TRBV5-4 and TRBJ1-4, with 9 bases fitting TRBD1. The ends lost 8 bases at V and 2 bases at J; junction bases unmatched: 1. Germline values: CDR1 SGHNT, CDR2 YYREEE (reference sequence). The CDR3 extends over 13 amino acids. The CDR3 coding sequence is TGTGCCAGTGGACAGGGGACTAATGAAAAACTGTTTTTT. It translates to CASGQGTNEKLFF.

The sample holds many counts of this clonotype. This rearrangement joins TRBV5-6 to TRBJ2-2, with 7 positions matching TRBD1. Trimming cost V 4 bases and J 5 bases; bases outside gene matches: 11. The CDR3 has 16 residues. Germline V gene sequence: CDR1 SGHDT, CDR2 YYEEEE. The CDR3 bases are TGTGCCAGCAGCCACTATACTACAGGGGCTACCGGGGAGCTGTTTTTT. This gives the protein CASSHYTTGATGELFF.

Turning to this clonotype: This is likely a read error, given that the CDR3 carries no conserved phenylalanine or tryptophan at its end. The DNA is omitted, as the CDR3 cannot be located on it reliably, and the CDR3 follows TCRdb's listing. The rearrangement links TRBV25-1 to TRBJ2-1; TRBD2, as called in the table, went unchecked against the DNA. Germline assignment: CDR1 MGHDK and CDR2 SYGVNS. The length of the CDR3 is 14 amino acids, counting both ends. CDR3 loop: CASSELSGSNERFS.

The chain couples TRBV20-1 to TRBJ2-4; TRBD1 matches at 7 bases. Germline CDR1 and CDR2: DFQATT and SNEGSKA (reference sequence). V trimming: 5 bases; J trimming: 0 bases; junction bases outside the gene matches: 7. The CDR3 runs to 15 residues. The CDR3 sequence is CSAQGETGAKNIQYF. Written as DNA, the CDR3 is TGCAGTGCTCAGGGGGAAACAGGAGCCAAAAACATTCAGTACTTC.

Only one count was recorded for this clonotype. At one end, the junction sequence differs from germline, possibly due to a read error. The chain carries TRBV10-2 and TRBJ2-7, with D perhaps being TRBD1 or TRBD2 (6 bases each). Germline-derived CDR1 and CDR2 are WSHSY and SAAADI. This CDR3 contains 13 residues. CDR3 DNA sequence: TGCGCCGGCAGTGGAGGGGGTGGGTACGAGCAGTACTTC. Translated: CAGSGGGGYEQYF.

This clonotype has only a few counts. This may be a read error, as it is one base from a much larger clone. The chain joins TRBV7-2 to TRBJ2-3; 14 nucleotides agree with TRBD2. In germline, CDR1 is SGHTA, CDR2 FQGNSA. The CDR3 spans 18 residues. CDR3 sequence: CASSWGLAGESGTHTQYF. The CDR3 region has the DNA TGTGCCAGCAGCTGGGGACTAGCGGGAGAGAGCGGCACACATACGCAGTATTTT.

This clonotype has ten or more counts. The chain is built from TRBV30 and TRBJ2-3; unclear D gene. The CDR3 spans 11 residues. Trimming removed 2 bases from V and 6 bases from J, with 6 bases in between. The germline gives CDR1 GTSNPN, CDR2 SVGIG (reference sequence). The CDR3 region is CAWSFKDTQYF. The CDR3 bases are TGTGCCTGGAGTTTTAAGGATACGCAGTATTTT.

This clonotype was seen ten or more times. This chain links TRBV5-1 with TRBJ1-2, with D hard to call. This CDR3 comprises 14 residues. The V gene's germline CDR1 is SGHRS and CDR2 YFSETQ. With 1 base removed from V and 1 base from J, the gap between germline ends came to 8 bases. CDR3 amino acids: CASSLSGFNYGYTF. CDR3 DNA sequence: TGCGCCAGCAGCTTGTCAGGTTTTAACTATGGCTACACCTTC.

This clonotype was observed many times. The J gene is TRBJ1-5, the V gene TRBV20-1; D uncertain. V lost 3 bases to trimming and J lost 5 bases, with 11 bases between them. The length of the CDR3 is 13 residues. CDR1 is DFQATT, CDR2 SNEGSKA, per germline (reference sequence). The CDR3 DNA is TGCAGTGCTAGGATAAGGAAAGATCAGCCCCAGCATTTT. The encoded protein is CSARIRKDQPQHF.

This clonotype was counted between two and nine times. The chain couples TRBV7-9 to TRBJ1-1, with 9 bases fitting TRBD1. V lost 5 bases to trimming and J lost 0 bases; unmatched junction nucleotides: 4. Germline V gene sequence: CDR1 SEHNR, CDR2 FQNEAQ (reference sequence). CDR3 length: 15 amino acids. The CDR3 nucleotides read TGTGCCAGCAGCCTTGGACAGGGGCTGAACACTGAAGCTTTCTTT. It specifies CASSLGQGLNTEAFF.

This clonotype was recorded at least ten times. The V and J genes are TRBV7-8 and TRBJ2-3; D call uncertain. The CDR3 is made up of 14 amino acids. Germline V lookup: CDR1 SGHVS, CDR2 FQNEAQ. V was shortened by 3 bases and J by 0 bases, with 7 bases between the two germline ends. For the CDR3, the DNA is TGTGCCAGCAGCTTCCTATCTAGCACAGATACGCAGTATTTT. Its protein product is CASSFLSSTDTQYF.

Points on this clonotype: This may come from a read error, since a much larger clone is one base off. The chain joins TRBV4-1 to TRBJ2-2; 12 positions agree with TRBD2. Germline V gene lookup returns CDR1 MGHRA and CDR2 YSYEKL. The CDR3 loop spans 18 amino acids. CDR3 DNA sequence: TGCGCCAGCAGCCAACCTAGCGGGAGGGCCATTGGGGCCGGGGAGCTGTCTTTT. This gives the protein CASSQPSGRAIGAGELSF.

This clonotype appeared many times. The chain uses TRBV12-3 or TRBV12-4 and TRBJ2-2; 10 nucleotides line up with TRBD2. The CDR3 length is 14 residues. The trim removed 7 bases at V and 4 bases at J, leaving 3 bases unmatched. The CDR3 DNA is TGTGCCAGCACTAGCGGGAGTGGCACCGGGGAGCTGTTTTTT. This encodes CASTSGSGTGELFF.

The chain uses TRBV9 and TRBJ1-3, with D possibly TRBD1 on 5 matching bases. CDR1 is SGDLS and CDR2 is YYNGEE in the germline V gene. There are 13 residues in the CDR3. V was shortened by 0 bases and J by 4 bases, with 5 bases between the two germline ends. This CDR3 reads CASSVGDGNTIYF. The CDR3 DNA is TGTGCCAGCAGCGTAGGGGACGGAAACACCATATATTTT.